The following is a TCR beta chain sequence with its context. These data originate in a study of Ad26.COV2.S vaccination and SARS-CoV-2 variants. Noted treatment: some 20 received Ad26.COV2.S at low or high dose, single or two shots; roughly five received placebo; per-sample allocation not given. Day 63 after the first vaccine or placebo injection was the time point for sampling. The CDR3 is 17 residues long. Trimming at V came to 5 bases and at J to 4 bases, leaving 8 bases not matched to a gene. Germline V gene lookup returns CDR1 LGHNA and CDR2 YSLEER. Here immunoSEQ multiplex PCR was the method, and the copy in TCRdb shows in-frame clones only, minus some. The data show 400,000 or so clones, approximately 91% seen once.

The clonotype originates from a person aged 18-60 years who received the Ad26.COV2.S COVID-19 vaccine or a placebo. The material was peripheral blood, obtained in a trial of Ad26.COV2.S vaccine versus placebo. The chain uses TRBV4-3 and TRBJ2-2, with 12 bases that match TRBD1. The chain's CDR3 is CASSRTGQGAGTGELFF. The CDR3 DNA is TGCGCCAGCAGCAGAACGGGACAGGGGGCGGGCACCGGGGAGCTGTTTTTT.